A selection of T cell receptor beta chains follows, all from one sample in a study of beta chain features in type 1 diabetes. Sequenced by immunoSEQ multiplex PCR; TCRdb stores in-frame clones only, minus some. The data hold just over 150,000 clones, with around 10% observed a single time. The material sequenced was central memory CD4+ T cells from blood. Receptors were obtained from a man aged 18 to 29 in good health. CDR3s include the opening cysteine and the closing phenylalanine or tryptophan. D genes are given only for firm matches.

j_call d_call v_call cdr3_aa
TRBJ1-1 - TRBV5-1 CASSEDRNTEAFF
TRBJ2-5 TRBD1 TRBV11-2 CASSLAGQGAETQYF
TRBJ2-2 - TRBV7-9 CASSAKRRVSTGELFF
TRBJ1-6 - TRBV7-2 CASSFARRGDSPLHF
TRBJ1-6 - TRBV7-2 CASSFMERQGKSPLHF
TRBJ2-5 TRBD2 TRBV7-9 CASSLGASGSRGETQYF
TRBJ1-6 TRBD1 TRBV7-9 CASSQDRGENNSPLHF
TRBJ1-3 - TRBV7-8 CASSLIRPGNTIYF
TRBJ2-7 - TRBV4-3 CASSQGQGSYEQYF
TRBJ1-1 - TRBV7-2 CASSSQARLSTEAFF
TRBJ1-2 - TRBV28 CASSSRVGYTF
TRBJ2-3 TRBD2 TRBV4-2 CASSPLAGPTDTQYF
TRBJ1-5 - TRBV2 CASSDRGPLQPQHF
TRBJ2-1 - TRBV18 CASSPPVGSGYNEQFF
TRBJ1-1 - TRBV29-1 CSTPGYTEAFF
TRBJ2-7 - TRBV6-6 CASSPHLQGYEQYF
TRBJ2-5 - TRBV7-2 CASSLRGSDQETQYF
TRBJ1-1 - TRBV29-1 CSVGPAGQGSNTEAFF
TRBJ2-7 - TRBV5-1 CASSDHYEQYF
TRBJ1-1 TRBD1 TRBV15 CATSINRGGTEAFF
TRBJ1-5 TRBD1 TRBV7-2 CASSVGTGGFGPQHF
TRBJ2-4 TRBD2 TRBV5-4 CASSSAGGPNIQYF
TRBJ1-1 - TRBV20-1 CSARDVFEAFF
TRBJ1-5 - TRBV7-2 CASSLQGWGNQPQHF
TRBJ2-7 - TRBV4-2 CASPRSYEQYF
TRBJ1-1 - TRBV29-1 CSVLGGRNTEAFF
TRBJ1-4 - TRBV10-3 CAISEKSSGDEKLFF
TRBJ2-6 - TRBV4-2 CASSQEFSSGANVLTF
TRBJ2-1 - TRBV2 CASSDPGLVEQFF
TRBJ2-1 TRBD1 TRBV6-5 CASSYSHGQGANEQFF
TRBJ2-4 - TRBV14 CASSQLVGFKNIQYF
TRBJ2-5 - TRBV9 CASSVVKGGNIGQETQYF
TRBJ2-3 TRBD2 TRBV5-6 CASRTLGRSTSTDTQYF